This T cell receptor beta chain comes out of a study of response to subunit inactivated influenza vaccine. Regarding the study as a whole: Few new T cells, the authors suggested, are recruited by each seasonal influenza vaccination.

TCRdb passed the RT-PCR reads through MiXCR, listing each CDR3 protein once. The repertoire holds about 700,000 distinct CDR3 sequences, with 15% to 19% as singletons. The CDR3 covers 15 residues. The junction had 9 bases not matched to a gene; V was cut back by 1 base and J by 8 bases. Germline loops: CDR1 ENHRY, CDR2 SYGVKD. Notes on this clonotype: The antigen remains unidentified.

The clonotype originates from a man over 45 who received an inactivated influenza vaccine. The chain couples TRBV10-3 to TRBJ2-5; 8 bases line up with TRBD2. Specimen: PBMCs from blood, collected roughly 13 days after vaccination. The CDR3 reads CAISEFSGGPGTQYF. The DNA of the CDR3 is TGTGCCATCAGTGAGTTCAGCGGGGGCCCAGGCACCCAGTACTTC.